This T cell receptor (beta chain) was sequenced during a study of cytomegalovirus exposure and HLA in healthy donors. In the study overall: Membership in the Caucasian-associated ancestry cluster was found for 81% of fewer than 450 genotyped donors.

The V gene's germline CDR1 is MNHNS and CDR2 SASEGT. This CDR3 comprises 17 residues. V was shortened by 1 base and J by 0 bases, with 13 bases between the two germline ends. Primers included in the PCR were 60 Vbeta and 13 Jbeta primers. Profiled with immunoSEQ multiplex PCR; TCRdb holds only in-frame clones, not every one. Of under 200,000 clones in the sample, 60% to 85% were seen once. V usage is TRBV6-1 and J usage is TRBJ1-5, with TRBD1 as a possible D gene (5 bases). Sequencing was performed on PBMCs. The sequence was collected from a male donor in good health and CMV-seropositive. The DNA of the CDR3 is TGTGCCAGCAGTGAAGGAGTAGGGGCCCTTAGCAATCAGCCCCAGCATTTT. Its protein product is CASSEGVGALSNQPQHF.